This T cell receptor (beta chain) is from a study of T cell responses to AZD1222 COVID-19 vaccine. The protocol was immunoSEQ multiplex PCR, while the TCRdb copy is restricted to in-frame clones and leaves out a portion. The sample comprises about 120,000 clones, more than 85% of which are singletons, and around 10% rests with the top ten. The germline V gene has CDR1 LGHDT and CDR2 YNNKEL (reference sequence). CDR3 size: 14 residues. V lost 1 base and J 5 bases, leaving 12 bases between the germline ends. A remark on this clone: As yet, its antigen is unknown.

Study-wide findings and caveats: None of the repertoires were sampled until the peak T cell response had passed. Recipients of two AZD1222 doses showed rising Spike-specific TCR breadth and depth. Most donors were white British, females outnumbered males, and clonal diversity was possibly underestimated. Only a handful of AZD1222 recipients tested seropositive at baseline.

Sequencing was performed on peripheral blood, taken on day 0 of MenACWY control vaccination. This clonotype was sampled from an adult in good health. The chain couples TRBV3-1 (or the pseudogene TRBV3-2) to TRBJ2-7; tentative D call: TRBD2 (5 bases). The CDR3 nucleotides read TGTGCCAGCAGCCAAGCCCCGGGAATGGACGAGCAGTACTTC. It translates to CASSQAPGMDEQYF.